This TCR beta chain stems from a study of shared clonotypes between healthy human individuals. V lost 7 bases, J lost 3 bases, and 13 bases lay in between. The CDR3 runs to 13 residues. The germline V gene has CDR1 SNHLY and CDR2 FYNNEI. TCRdb's copy holds only in-frame clones and misses some; the assay was immunoSEQ multiplex PCR. Of about 2.2 million clones listed, 80% to 95% are singletons. Naive-designated CD8 cells lacked CD45RO, were positively enriched for CCR7, and omitted terminally differentiated effector memory CD45RA+ cells. There were only Caucasian adults among the donors, and all lived in Nashville, Tennessee.

The sequenced sample consisted of naive CD8+ T cells from PBMCs. The receptor's source is a man aged 18 to 35 in good health. Some clones in this sample may be carry-over from other donors' samples. The chain recombines TRBV2 with TRBJ2-7, with no clear D. Here the CDR3 reads CASISQIGYEQYF. The CDR3 DNA sequence: TGTGCCAGCATCTCTCAGATTGGCTACGAGCAGTACTTC.